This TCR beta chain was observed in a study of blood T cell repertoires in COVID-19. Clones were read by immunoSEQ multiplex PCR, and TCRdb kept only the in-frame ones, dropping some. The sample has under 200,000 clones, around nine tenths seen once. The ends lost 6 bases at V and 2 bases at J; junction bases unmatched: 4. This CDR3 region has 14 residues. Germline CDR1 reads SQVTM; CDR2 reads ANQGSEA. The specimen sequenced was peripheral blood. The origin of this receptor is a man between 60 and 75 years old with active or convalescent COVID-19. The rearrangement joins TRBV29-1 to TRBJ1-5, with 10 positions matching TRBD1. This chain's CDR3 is CSVGTGAGNQPQHF. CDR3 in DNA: TGCAGCGTAGGGACAGGGGCGGGCAATCAGCCCCAGCATTTT.